Listed below are T cell receptor beta chains from one sample, sequenced in a study of CD4 and CD8 cells across lung adenocarcinoma regions. From the PCR reads, TCRdb called clonotypes with MiXCR, one entry per CDR3 protein. The table lists 20,000 to 30,000 distinct CDR3 sequences, approximately 51% of them singletons, with around 50% in the top ten. Source material: CD8+ T cells from the center of a lung tumor. The receptors derive from a male donor with lung adenocarcinoma. The CD4 and CD8 labels of this study may be unreliable. Each CDR3 is given with its conserved first and last residue. The D gene is left open where the match is weak. A row's size may be missing; if present it is once, few, many or a size class.

D gene: NA
V gene: TRBV11-1
clone size: NA
J gene: TRBJ1-1
CDR3 protein: CASSPRLAGNTEAFF
CDR3 DNA: TGTGCCAGCAGCCCCCGCTTAGCGGGTAACACTGAAGCTTTCTTT

D gene: NA
V gene: TRBV30
clone size: NA
J gene: TRBJ2-7
CDR3 protein: CAWSRLWAGGYEQYF
CDR3 DNA: TGTGCCTGGAGTCGTTTGTGGGCTGGGGGTTACGAGCAGTACTTC

D gene: NA
V gene: TRBV6-1
clone size: NA
J gene: TRBJ2-1
CDR3 protein: CASEEDRSSYNEQFF
CDR3 DNA: TGTGCCAGCGAGGAGGACCGAAGCTCCTACAATGAGCAGTTCTTC

D gene: TRBD1
V gene: TRBV6-5
clone size: NA
J gene: TRBJ2-6
CDR3 protein: CASSYDRAGANVLTF
CDR3 DNA: TGTGCCAGCAGTTACGACAGGGCTGGGGCCAACGTCCTGACTTTC

D gene: NA
V gene: TRBV6-1
clone size: NA
J gene: TRBJ2-5
CDR3 protein: CAGRGGQGKETQYF
CDR3 DNA: TGTGCGGGCAGAGGCGGCCAGGGCAAAGAGACCCAGTACTTC

D gene: NA
V gene: TRBV25-1
clone size: NA
J gene: TRBJ2-7
CDR3 protein: CASRAEGLWSKDTQYF
CDR3 DNA: TGTGCCAGCCGCGCGGAGGGGCTGTGGTCCAAAGATACGCAGTACTTC

D gene: NA
V gene: TRBV27
clone size: many
J gene: TRBJ1-2
CDR3 protein: CASRGGSYGYTF
CDR3 DNA: TGTGCCAGCAGAGGAGGTTCCTATGGCTACACCTTC

D gene: NA
V gene: TRBV10-3
clone size: NA
J gene: TRBJ2-7
CDR3 protein: CAISRKWDEQYF
CDR3 DNA: TGTGCCATCAGTCGGAAATGGGACGAGCAGTACTTC

D gene: TRBD2
V gene: TRBV6-5
clone size: NA
J gene: TRBJ2-5
CDR3 protein: CASSYCSGELETQYF
CDR3 DNA: TGTGCCAGCAGTTACTGCAGCGGGGAGCTAGAGACCCAGTACTTC

D gene: TRBD2
V gene: TRBV6-5
clone size: NA
J gene: TRBJ2-7
CDR3 protein: CASSYTSGLPSYEQYF
CDR3 DNA: TGTGCCAGCAGTTATACCTCGGGACTACCTTCCTACGAGCAGTACTTC

D gene: NA
V gene: TRBV27
clone size: many
J gene: TRBJ1-2
CDR3 protein: CASSFGPNYGYTF
CDR3 DNA: TGTGCCAGCAGTTTCGGGCCGAACTATGGCTACACCTTC

D gene: TRBD2
V gene: TRBV6-1
clone size: many
J gene: TRBJ2-4
CDR3 protein: CASSEQGGSAKNIQYF
CDR3 DNA: TGTGCCAGCAGTGAACAAGGCGGGAGTGCCAAAAACATTCAGTACTTC

D gene: TRBD2
V gene: TRBV7-9
clone size: NA
J gene: TRBJ2-3
CDR3 protein: CASSLASGRAGGGTDTQYF
CDR3 DNA: TGTGCCAGCAGCTTAGCTAGCGGGAGGGCCGGTGGTGGCACAGATACGCAGTATTTT

D gene: NA
V gene: TRBV27
clone size: once
J gene: TRBJ2-3
CDR3 protein: CAGWGPADMQYF
CDR3 DNA: TGTGCGGGCTGGGGGCCGGCAGATATGCAGTATTTC

D gene: NA
V gene: TRBV12-3/TRBV12-4
clone size: NA
J gene: TRBJ2-7
CDR3 protein: CARGLAAKDTQYF
CDR3 DNA: TGTGCCAGGGGGCTGGCAGCCAAAGATACGCAGTACTTC

D gene: NA
V gene: TRBV12-3/TRBV12-4
clone size: NA
J gene: TRBJ2-5
CDR3 protein: CASSLAGVVVEQYF
CDR3 DNA: TGTGCCAGCAGTTTAGCGGGAGTGGTCGTTGAGCAGTACTTC

D gene: TRBD1
V gene: TRBV28
clone size: NA
J gene: TRBJ2-5
CDR3 protein: CASSPGTEETQYF
CDR3 DNA: TGTGCCAGCAGTCCCGGGACAGAAGAGACCCAGTACTTC

D gene: NA
V gene: TRBV6-5
clone size: few
J gene: TRBJ2-1
CDR3 protein: CASSLAPPGYNEQFF
CDR3 DNA: TGTGCCAGCAGTTTGGCGCCCCCTGGATACAATGAGCAGTTCTTC

D gene: NA
V gene: TRBV6-1
clone size: few
J gene: TRBJ1-2
CDR3 protein: CASSEQYRYGYTF
CDR3 DNA: TGTGCCAGCAGTGAACAGTATCGCTATGGCTACACCTTC

D gene: NA
V gene: TRBV4-1
clone size: NA
J gene: TRBJ1-1
CDR3 protein: CASSQERDGYEAFF
CDR3 DNA: TGCGCCAGCAGCCAAGAGAGGGACGGATATGAAGCTTTCTTT

D gene: NA
V gene: TRBV6-1
clone size: NA
J gene: TRBJ1-5
CDR3 protein: CASSEAGRDPPQHF
CDR3 DNA: TGTGCCAGCAGTGAAGCGGGCAGGGACCCGCCCCAGCACTTT

D gene: TRBD1
V gene: TRBV27
clone size: NA
J gene: TRBJ1-6
CDR3 protein: CASSRQGLSSPLHF
CDR3 DNA: TGTGCCAGCAGCCGACAGGGGCTAAGTTCACCCCTCCACTTT